These 28 T cell receptor beta chains were sequenced from one sample in a study of T-cell reconstitution after alpha-beta-depleted transplantation in children. TCRbeta library construction was performed incorporating unique molecular identifiers. TCRdb reanalysed the PCR reads using MiXCR and keeps one entry per CDR3 protein. Of around 240,000 distinct CDR3 sequences listed, around 8.9% are singletons. The sequencing used PBMCs from the stem cell graft donor, collected from the stem cell graft. The receptor source for this set is a human donor who donated a stem cell graft to a child with SCID.

There are many counts of this clonotype. The chain couples TRBV29-1 to TRBJ2-7, with 8 bases fitting TRBD1. Per germline, CDR1 SQVTM and CDR2 ANQGSEA. V gave up 5 bases and J gave up 4 bases; unmatched junction bases: 4. The CDR3 is 12 amino acids. The CDR3 spells CSVRTGSYEQYF. The CDR3 DNA sequence: TGCAGCGTTCGGACAGGGTCTTACGAGCAGTACTTC.

This clonotype has ten or more counts. The DNA for the CDR3 is TGCAGCGTTCGGTCTGACAGCGACACTGAAGCTTTCTTT. As protein: CSVRSDSDTEAFF. The chain combines TRBV29-1 with TRBJ1-1, with a possible D match to TRBD1 (5 bases). This CDR3 comprises 13 residues. CDR1 and CDR2 from the germline V gene are SQVTM and ANQGSEA. The V gene lost 5 bases and the J gene lost 3 bases, with 13 bases spanning the gap.

This clonotype was seen many times. This chain links TRBV29-1 with TRBJ1-3, with TRBD1 as a possible D gene (5 bases). This CDR3 has 13 residues. V was trimmed by 2 bases and J by 2 bases, leaving 7 bases between them. CDR1 and CDR2 from the germline V gene are SQVTM and ANQGSEA. The chain's CDR3 is CSVERGAGNTIYF. The CDR3 nucleotides read TGCAGCGTTGAAAGAGGGGCTGGAAACACCATATATTTT.

This clonotype occurred many times. The genes are TRBV9 and TRBJ1-5; D is uncertain. The CDR3 length is 14 residues. The V gene's germline CDR1 is SGDLS and CDR2 YYNGEE. Deletions cut 7 bases from V and 4 bases from J, with 15 bases between. This CDR3 reads CASSPGVWNQPQHF. CDR3 DNA: TGTGCCAGCTCCCCGGGCGTTTGGAATCAGCCCCAGCATTTT.

This clonotype was detected many times. The rearrangement uses TRBV20-1 and TRBJ2-7; 7 bases match TRBD1. The CDR3 consists of 13 residues. V was pared by 1 base and J by 0 bases, with 0 bases of the junction left unmatched. Germline CDR1 and CDR2: DFQATT and SNEGSKA (reference sequence). In DNA, the CDR3 is TGCAGTGCTAGAGGGGACAGCTCCTACGAGCAGTACTTC. Amino acid sequence: CSARGDSSYEQYF.

In this sample, this clonotype turned up once. A much bigger clone sits one base away, suggesting this may be a read error. This chain uses TRBV29-1 with TRBJ2-1, with 8 nucleotides matching TRBD2. The CDR3 contains 14 residues. Germline CDR1 is SQVTM and CDR2 is ANQGSEA. The CDR3 DNA sequence: TGCAGCGTTTCCGTAGCGGGGAGGTACAATGTGCAGTTCTTC. Translating it yields CSVSVAGRYNVQFF.

In the case of this clonotype: This could be a read error, since a much larger clone is one nucleotide away. The CDR3 DNA is TGTGGCAGCACGAGCGGGGGGCGGGAGACCCAGTACTTC. Translated: CGSTSGGRETQYF. The rearrangement joins TRBV7-2 to TRBJ2-5; 9 bases are a match to TRBD2. This CDR3 has 13 amino acids. Germline values: CDR1 SGHTA, CDR2 FQGNSA.

V gene TRBV11-3 combines with J gene TRBJ1-1; D not resolved. The V end was cut by 5 bases, the J end by 5 bases, with 12 bases between. Germline lookup yields CDR1 SGHNT and CDR2 YENEEA. This CDR3 region has 13 residues. CDR3: CASSQRVGTEAFF. The CDR3 region has the DNA TGTGCCAGCAGCCAGAGAGTAGGAACTGAAGCTTTCTTT.

This clonotype was seen ten or more times. The chain employs TRBV6-1 and TRBJ2-2, with D unclear. The CDR3 extends over 13 amino acids. V lost 1 base, J lost 6 bases, and 6 bases lay in between. Per germline, CDR1 MNHNS and CDR2 SASEGT. CDR3 in amino acids: CASSEVSSGELFF. CDR3 DNA: TGTGCCAGCAGTGAAGTGAGCTCCGGGGAGCTGTTTTTT.

The sample holds many counts of this clonotype. The genes are TRBV27 and TRBJ1-5; 7 bases match TRBD1. Germline trimming cut 5 bases from V and 2 bases from J; bases unmatched to any gene: 6. The germline CDR1 and CDR2 sequences are MNHEY and SMNVEV (reference sequence). The CDR3 runs to 15 residues. The CDR3 is CASSPTGKGNQPQHF. The CDR3 DNA is TGTGCCAGCAGTCCGACAGGGAAAGGCAATCAGCCCCAGCATTTT.

This sequence joins TRBV2 and TRBJ1-4; D not certain. Germline V gene lookup returns CDR1 SNHLY and CDR2 FYNNEI. Trimming left V 2 bases short and J 8 bases short, with 12 bases between. The CDR3 covers 14 residues. Here the CDR3 DNA reads TGTGCCAGCAGTGAAATGGGGTTAGGGGAAAAACTGTTTTTT. Translation: CASSEMGLGEKLFF.

This clonotype was counted ten times or more. The chain uses TRBV28 and TRBJ2-7; TRBD1 is a possible D gene (6 bases). CDR3 size: 13 residues. Germline loops: CDR1 MDHEN, CDR2 SYDVKM. The V end was cut by 8 bases, the J end by 0 bases, with 11 bases between. DNA of the CDR3: TGTGCCAGCTTGGACAGCCTCTCCTACGAGCAGTACTTC. Amino acid sequence: CASLDSLSYEQYF. Drawing the rest from reference TRBV28 and TRBJ2-7, the complete variable domain is DVKVTQSSRYLVKRTGEKVFLECVQDMDHENMFWYRQDPGLGLRLIYFSYDVKMKEKGDIPEGYSVSREKKERFSLILESASTNQTSMYLCASLDSLSYEQYFGPGTRLTVT.

This clonotype was seen many times. V usage is TRBV11-3 and J usage is TRBJ2-3, with 7 bases identical to TRBD2. The CDR3 length is 14 residues. V lost 4 bases, J lost 2 bases, and 3 bases stayed unmatched. CDR1 is SGHNT, CDR2 YENEEA, per germline. The CDR3 nucleotides read TGTGCCAGCAGCTGGGGAGGGAACACAGATACGCAGTATTTT. Its protein is CASSWGGNTDTQYF.

Only a few counts were recorded for this clonotype. The chain employs TRBV4-2 and TRBJ1-5; TRBD1 is a possible D gene (6 bases). CDR3 size: 15 residues. Trimming pared 2 bases from V and 3 bases from J, leaving 11 bases between. CDR1 is LGHNA and CDR2 is YNFKEQ in the germline V gene. CDR3 loop: CASSQQQGPNQPQHF. In DNA, the CDR3 is TGTGCCAGCAGCCAACAACAGGGACCCAATCAGCCCCAGCATTTT.

This clonotype showed up many times. The chain couples TRBV20-1 to TRBJ1-2; D gene uncertain. Trimming took 3 bases from V and 4 from J, leaving 12 bases between them. The germline gives CDR1 DFQATT, CDR2 SNEGSKA (reference sequence). The CDR3 has 13 residues. CDR3 amino acids: CSARALGGYGYTF. The CDR3 nucleotides are TGCAGTGCTAGGGCATTAGGAGGCTATGGCTACACCTTC.

This clonotype was picked up many times. The rearrangement joins TRBV20-1 to TRBJ2-2; no clear D gene. The germline V gene has CDR1 DFQATT and CDR2 SNEGSKA (reference sequence). This CDR3 has 17 amino acids. V lost 1 base and J lost 0, with 15 bases in between. The CDR3 nucleotides read TGCAGTGCTAGAGTTTTAATAGGAAACGCGAACACCGGGGAGCTGTTTTTT. Translated: CSARVLIGNANTGELFF.

Of note for this clonotype: Given a much more abundant clone one base away, this may be a read error. This chain joins TRBV7-6 and TRBJ2-1, with TRBD2 matching over 12 bases. Trimming at V came to 5 bases and at J to 4 bases, leaving 9 bases not matched to a gene. Germline lookup yields CDR1 SGHVS and CDR2 FNYEAQ. The CDR3 consists of 17 residues. CDR3 coding DNA: TGTGCCAGCAGCCAGGAACTAGCGGGGGGAATTTACAATGAGCAGTTCTTC. This translates into CASSQELAGGIYNEQFF.

This clonotype was detected many times. This chain links TRBV10-3 with TRBJ2-7, with D tentatively TRBD1 (6 bases). The V gene lost 7 bases and the J gene lost 2 bases, with 27 bases spanning the gap. From germline, CDR1 is ENHRY and CDR2 SYGVKD. The CDR3 covers 18 residues. The chain's CDR3 is CAINWGLSGRTSPYEQYF. The CDR3 DNA follows: TGTGCCATCAATTGGGGGCTAAGTGGGCGTACATCTCCCTACGAGCAGTACTTC.

This clonotype turned up a few times. The chain employs TRBV20-1 and TRBJ2-7; possibly TRBD1 for D (6 bases). V was shortened by 6 bases and J by 2 bases, with 20 bases between the two germline ends. Germline CDR1 and CDR2: DFQATT and SNEGSKA (reference sequence). The CDR3 loop spans 15 amino acids. CDR3 protein: CSAKTAAGVPYEQYF. CDR3 nucleotides: TGCAGTGCAAAAACCGCGGCAGGGGTCCCCTACGAGCAGTACTTC.

This clonotype has ten or more counts. V and J are TRBV20-1 and TRBJ2-7; unclear D gene. Deletions cut 4 bases from V and 3 bases from J, with 16 bases between. Germline V gene data show CDR1 as DFQATT and CDR2 as SNEGSKA (reference sequence). The CDR3 spans 14 residues. The CDR3 spells CSATPGVPRYEQYF. CDR3 in DNA: TGCAGTGCTACCCCGGGCGTACCCCGCTACGAGCAGTACTTC.

This clonotype was observed at least ten times. V is TRBV5-1 and J is TRBJ2-5; TRBD1 matches 7 bases. The CDR3 extends over 15 amino acids. J was trimmed by 2 bases and V by 4 bases; bases with no gene match: 8. Germline lookup yields CDR1 SGHRS and CDR2 YFSETQ. CDR3 residues: CASSIGQVQQETQYF. The DNA of the CDR3 is TGCGCCAGCAGCATTGGACAGGTACAACAAGAGACCCAGTACTTC.

This clonotype was observed many times. V gene TRBV5-1 combines with J gene TRBJ1-1; 12 nucleotides match TRBD1. The J segment lost 5 bases and the V segment lost 4 bases, leaving 9 bases of the junction unmatched. Germline V lookup: CDR1 SGHRS, CDR2 YFSETQ. The CDR3 contains 16 residues. CDR3 sequence (DNA): TGCGCCAGCAGCAGGGGACAGGGGGCCCAGAGGACTGAAGCTTTCTTT. It encodes CASSRGQGAQRTEAFF. The whole variable domain, remainder taken from reference TRBV5-1 and TRBJ1-1, is KAGVTQTPRYLIKTRGQQVTLSCSPISGHRSVSWYQQTPGQGLQFLFEYFSETQRNKGNFPGRFSGRQFSNSRSEMNVSTLELGDSALYLCASSRGQGAQRTEAFFGQGTRLTVV.

The V gene is TRBV5-1, the J gene TRBJ1-6; D gene uncertain. The CDR3 runs 14 residues. Germline CDR1 SGHRS, CDR2 YFSETQ. Deletions cut 5 bases from V and 5 bases from J, with 11 bases between. CDR3 residues: CASRRGLDNSPLHF. CDR3 nucleotide sequence: TGCGCCAGCAGGCGGGGTCTTGATAATTCACCCCTCCACTTT.

By share, this clonotype counts as large. J is TRBJ1-2 and V is TRBV28, with D possibly TRBD1 on 6 matching bases. V lost 1 base and J lost 5, with 17 bases in between. The CDR3 spans 16 residues. The germline V gene has CDR1 MDHEN and CDR2 SYDVKM. In DNA form, the CDR3 reads TGTGCCAGCAGTTTATCGCCCAGGGGAAGTAAATATGGCTACACCTTC. Translating gives CASSLSPRGSKYGYTF.

This clonotype appeared many times. The gene calls are TRBV7-2 and TRBJ2-3; D may correspond to TRBD1 or TRBD2 (6 bases each). Germline values: CDR1 SGHTA, CDR2 FQGNSA. The germline V and J ends were trimmed by 0 bases and 4 bases, with 11 bases remaining between them. This CDR3 region has 15 residues. The CDR3 is CASSLAGGFPDTQYF. The CDR3 DNA sequence: TGTGCCAGCAGCTTAGCGGGGGGCTTTCCAGATACGCAGTATTTT.

This clonotype was detected a few times. The chain carries TRBV12-3 or TRBV12-4 and TRBJ2-2, with a tentative D call TRBD1 (5 bases). This CDR3 comprises 12 residues. V dropped 10 bases and J dropped 1 base, with 7 bases sitting between them. CDR3 in DNA: TGTGCCAACGACAGGAACACCGGGGAGCTGTTTTTT. Encoded protein: CANDRNTGELFF.

Concerning this clonotype: Because the CDR3's place on the DNA is in doubt, the DNA is left out and the CDR3 is given as listed by TCRdb. This chain connects TRBV4-2 to TRBJ2-3. Including both end residues, the CDR3 is 17 amino acids long. Germline assignment: CDR1 LGHNA and CDR2 YNFKEQ. Here the CDR3 reads CASSQGLWGLGTDTQSF.

The chain recombines TRBV20-1 with TRBJ1-2, with D possibly matching TRBD1 (5 bases). Germline CDR1 is DFQATT and CDR2 is SNEGSKA (reference sequence). Trimming removed 6 bases from V and 7 bases from J, with 21 bases in between. The CDR3 sequence is 14 residues long. CDR3 nucleotide sequence: TGCAGTGCCCCTCGGCTACAGGAGGGTAGTGGCTACACCTTC. Translation gives CSAPRLQEGSGYTF.